This TCR beta chain was sequenced for a study of blood T cell repertoires in COVID-19. Study as a whole: Sample material is recorded as cDNA or gDNA derived from T cells, B-cell-depleted T cells, or PBMCs.

Sequencing was performed with immunoSEQ multiplex PCR; in TCRdb, only in-frame clones are kept and a portion is missing. The sample has about 300,000 clones, around four fifths seen once. V shed 5 bases and J shed 0 bases, with 10 bases lying between them. This CDR3 is 14 amino acids long. Germline CDR1 is SEHNR and CDR2 is FQNEAQ (reference sequence). Source material: peripheral blood. The chain uses TRBV7-9 and TRBJ1-1, with D possibly matching TRBD1 (5 bases). The sequence derives from a woman in her fifties or sixties who had recovered from COVID-19. The CDR3 reads CASSAGMLNTEAFF. CDR3 sequence (DNA): TGTGCCAGCAGCGCAGGGATGCTGAACACTGAAGCTTTCTTT.